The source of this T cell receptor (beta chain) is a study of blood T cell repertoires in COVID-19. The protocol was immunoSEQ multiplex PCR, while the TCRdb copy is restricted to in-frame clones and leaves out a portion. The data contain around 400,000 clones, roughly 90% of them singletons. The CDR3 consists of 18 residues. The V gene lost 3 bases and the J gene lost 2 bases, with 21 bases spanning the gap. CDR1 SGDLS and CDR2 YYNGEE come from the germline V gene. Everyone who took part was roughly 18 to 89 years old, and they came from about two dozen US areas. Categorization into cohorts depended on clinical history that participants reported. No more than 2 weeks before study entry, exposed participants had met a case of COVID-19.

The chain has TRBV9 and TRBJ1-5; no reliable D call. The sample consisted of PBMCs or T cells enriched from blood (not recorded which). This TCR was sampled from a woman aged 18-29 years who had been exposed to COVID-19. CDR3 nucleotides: TGTGCCAGCAGCGCTGATGTCGCCAGGAGGGTTGGCAATCAGCCCCAGCATTTT. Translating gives CASSADVARRVGNQPQHF.